What follows are 5 T cell receptor beta chains derived from one specimen sequenced in a study of human T cells and chemical hapten exposure. Time point denoted: healthy volunteer bleed at 2 weeks. Unfractionated whole blood was the source of the extracted total RNA. Via MiXCR, TCRdb re-called the RACE reads, giving one row per CDR3 protein. The repertoire has tens of thousands of distinct CDR3 sequences, nearly 4.5% of them found once; the top ten carry about 6%. The source material was whole blood. The receptors derive from a human donor in good health. Some clones in this sample may be carry-over from other donors' samples.

This clonotype has a count of ten or more. The genes are TRBV6-5 and TRBJ1-2; 8 bases align to TRBD1. The V and J ends lost 5 bases and 0 bases, in that order; junction bases with no gene match: 2. The CDR3 is 14 residues long. The germline CDR1 and CDR2 sequences are MNHEY and SVGAGI. The CDR3 reads CASSRGQANYGYTF. The CDR3 DNA reads TGTGCCAGCAGTCGGGGACAGGCTAACTATGGCTACACCTTC.

V usage is TRBV28 and J usage is TRBJ2-1; D ambiguous. This CDR3 has 13 amino acids. V lost 4 bases, J lost 7 bases, and 11 bases lay in between. Germline CDR1 is MDHEN and CDR2 is SYDVKM. The chain's CDR3 is CASSSWSVNEQFF. The CDR3 DNA sequence: TGTGCCAGCAGTTCCTGGAGTGTTAATGAGCAGTTCTTC.

This clonotype is medium-sized within its sample. This rearrangement joins TRBV20-1 to TRBJ2-3, with TRBD1 as a possible D gene (6 bases). The CDR3 length is 12 residues. Trimming took off 5 bases at V and 1 base at J, with 7 bases between the two ends. The germline gives CDR1 DFQATT, CDR2 SNEGSKA (reference sequence). CDR3 bases: TGCAGTGCTGAGGGGGGCACAGATACGCAGTATTTT. It is translated as CSAEGGTDTQYF.

This clonotype showed up many times. This chain joins TRBV5-1 and TRBJ2-7; TRBD1 matches 10 bases. Unmatched junction bases numbered 5, after V lost 4 bases and J lost 1 base. Looked up from germline, CDR1 is SGHRS and CDR2 is YFSETQ. The CDR3 has 15 residues. The CDR3 region has the DNA TGCGCCAGCAGCCCGTCGGGACAGGGGTCCTACGAGCAGTACTTC. Translation: CASSPSGQGSYEQYF. The full variable domain, with the rest looked up from reference TRBV5-1 and TRBJ2-7, is KAGVTQTPRYLIKTRGQQVTLSCSPISGHRSVSWYQQTPGQGLQFLFEYFSETQRNKGNFPGRFSGRQFSNSRSEMNVSTLELGDSALYLCASSPSGQGSYEQYFGPGTRLTVT.

This clonotype was observed many times. This chain joins TRBV5-1 and TRBJ1-1; possibly TRBD1 for D (5 bases). Trimming shortened V by 4 bases and J by 0 bases, and 16 bases separated the two germline ends. The CDR3 runs to 16 residues. Germline loops: CDR1 SGHRS, CDR2 YFSETQ. The CDR3 loop reads CASSPSAGRLNTEAFF. DNA of the CDR3: TGCGCCAGCAGCCCCAGTGCGGGACGGTTGAACACTGAAGCTTTCTTT.